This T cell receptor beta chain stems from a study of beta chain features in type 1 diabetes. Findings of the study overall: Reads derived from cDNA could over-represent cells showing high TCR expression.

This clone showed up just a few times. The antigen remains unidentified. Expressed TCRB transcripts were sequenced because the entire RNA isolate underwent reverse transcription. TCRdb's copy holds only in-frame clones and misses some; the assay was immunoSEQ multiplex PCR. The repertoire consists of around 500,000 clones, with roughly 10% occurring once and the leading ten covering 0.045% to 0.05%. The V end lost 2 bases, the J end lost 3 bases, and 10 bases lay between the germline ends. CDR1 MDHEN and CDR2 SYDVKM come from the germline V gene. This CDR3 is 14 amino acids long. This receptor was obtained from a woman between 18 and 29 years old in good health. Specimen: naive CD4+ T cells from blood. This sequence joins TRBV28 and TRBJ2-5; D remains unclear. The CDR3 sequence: CASSLIATKETQYF. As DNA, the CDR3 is TGTGCCAGCAGTTTAATAGCAACCAAAGAGACCCAGTACTTC.